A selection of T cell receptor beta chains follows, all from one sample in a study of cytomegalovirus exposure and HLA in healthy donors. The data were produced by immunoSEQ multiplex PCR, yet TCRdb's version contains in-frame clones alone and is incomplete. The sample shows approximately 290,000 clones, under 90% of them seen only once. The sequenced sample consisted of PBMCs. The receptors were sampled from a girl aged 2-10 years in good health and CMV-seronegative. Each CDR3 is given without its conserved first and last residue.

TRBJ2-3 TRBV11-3 ASSPSRGGVDTQY
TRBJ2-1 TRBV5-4 ASSPAGGPHNEQF
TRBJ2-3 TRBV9 ASSVQTGSDTQY
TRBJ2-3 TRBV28 ATRTGSTDTQY
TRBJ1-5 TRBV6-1 ATGYSNQPQH
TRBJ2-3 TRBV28 ASSLSAGDADTQY
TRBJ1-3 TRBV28 ASSLGGQGGNTIY
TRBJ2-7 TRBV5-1 ASSLRLAGEVEQY
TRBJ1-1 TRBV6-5 ASSYLREGEAF
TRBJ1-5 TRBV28 ASTLGGNSNQPQH
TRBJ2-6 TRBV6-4 ASSDSRLSGANVLT
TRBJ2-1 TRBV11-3 ASSYSGGADSYNEQF
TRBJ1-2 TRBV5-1 ASSSDSFYGYT
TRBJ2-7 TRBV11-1 ASRIRDRPYEQY
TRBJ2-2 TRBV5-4 ASSLSSALAELTGELF
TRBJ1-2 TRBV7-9 ASSLRSALRGYT
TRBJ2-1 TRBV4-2 ASSQRTSGSQGSYNEQF
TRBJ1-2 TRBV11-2 ASSPREGWGYGYT
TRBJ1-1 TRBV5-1 ASSLDRTEAF
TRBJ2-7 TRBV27 ASSLSLRGYEQY
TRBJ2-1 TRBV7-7 ASSPGTSGRMNEQF
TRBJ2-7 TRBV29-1 SVELPGEFGEQY
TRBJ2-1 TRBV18 ASSPPPAGVNNEQF
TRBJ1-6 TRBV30 AFGPGGNSPLH
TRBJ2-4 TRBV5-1 ASSSPGGAKNIQY
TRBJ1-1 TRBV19 ASSRGAEAF
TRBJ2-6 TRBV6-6 ASSYSTPSGANVLT
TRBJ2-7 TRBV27 ASSLAGTIYEQY
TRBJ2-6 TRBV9 ASSVGGSGANVLT